The 14 T cell receptor beta chains in this list originate from one sample, sequenced in a study of beta chain features in type 1 diabetes. Broader study findings: TCRB CDR3 length was moderately but significantly reduced in all four CD4+ subsets of Type 1 diabetes patients.

The authors reverse transcribed all of the isolated RNA, so sequencing captured expressed TCRB transcripts. Libraries were prepared by immunoSEQ multiplex PCR; TCRdb keeps only in-frame clonotypes and omits some of them. The sample contains about 340,000 clones, roughly 12% of which appear only once. Their specific antigens are unknown. Sequenced material: naive CD4+ T cells from blood. The source of these receptors is a woman between 18 and 30 years old with type 1 diabetes.

Only a few counts were recorded for this clone. This sequence joins TRBV7-7 and TRBJ2-3; 11 nucleotides align to TRBD2. CDR3 length: 16 residues. Unmatched junction bases numbered 6, after V lost 5 bases and J lost 2 bases. From germline, CDR1 is SSHAT and CDR2 FNYEAQ (reference sequence). The CDR3 DNA follows: TGTGCCAGCAGCCAGGGGACTAGCGGACTCACAGATACGCAGTATTTT. Amino acid sequence: CASSQGTSGLTDTQYF.

The table lists this clone with many counts. The DNA for the CDR3 is TGCAGCGCTACTGCGGTAGGTGAGCAGTTCTTC. Translation: CSATAVGEQFF. The V call is TRBV29-1, the J call TRBJ2-1; D is undetermined. V was cut by 7 bases and J by 9 bases, with 13 bases left in between. This CDR3 spans 11 amino acids. The germline gives CDR1 SQVTM, CDR2 ANQGSEA.

This clone has only a few counts. The V gene is TRBV5-4, the J gene TRBJ1-2, with 9 bases that match TRBD1. The junction had 10 bases not matched to a gene; V was cut back by 0 bases and J by 4 bases. The CDR3 runs to 17 residues. The germline V gene encodes CDR1 SGHNT and CDR2 YYREEE (reference sequence). The CDR3 DNA reads TGTGCCAGCAGCTTGGGAGGGACAGGGTTGCCGGTCTATGGCTACACCTTC. It encodes CASSLGGTGLPVYGYTF.

This clone was found a few times. J is TRBJ2-7 and V is TRBV29-1; TRBD1 aligns across 7 bases. Germline V gives CDR1 SQVTM, CDR2 ANQGSEA. V dropped 5 bases and J dropped 2; count of bases not matched to a gene: 3. The CDR3 contains 12 residues. Written as DNA, the CDR3 is TGCAGCGTTACAGGGGCCGCCTACGAGCAGTACTTC. It translates to CSVTGAAYEQYF.

V gene TRBV20-1 combines with J gene TRBJ1-1; unclear D gene. V lost 0 bases, J lost 7 bases, and 6 bases lay in between. The CDR3 is 11 amino acids. Germline CDR1 is DFQATT and CDR2 is SNEGSKA (reference sequence). The CDR3 spells CSARDNGEAFF. The DNA for the CDR3 is TGCAGTGCTAGAGATAACGGTGAAGCTTTCTTT.

This clone was seen a few times. The chain recombines TRBV27 with TRBJ2-7; 11 bases are a match to TRBD2. CDR1 MNHEY and CDR2 SMNVEV come from the germline V gene (reference sequence). Unmatched junction bases numbered 4, after V lost 6 bases and J lost 3 bases. The CDR3 has 14 amino acids. CDR3 loop: CASSQTSGSYEQYF. Here the CDR3 DNA reads TGTGCCAGCAGCCAAACTAGCGGGAGCTACGAGCAGTACTTC.

V gene TRBV11-2 combines with J gene TRBJ2-7; TRBD2 matches at 9 bases. J gave up 3 bases and V 6 bases, and 3 bases lay outside the gene matches. This CDR3 comprises 13 residues. Germline CDR1 SGHAT, CDR2 FQNNGV. The CDR3 protein is CASRLSGGYEQYF. CDR3 in DNA: TGTGCCAGCAGGCTTAGCGGGGGCTACGAGCAGTACTTC.

The rearrangement links TRBV9 to TRBJ2-5; D is undetermined. The length of the CDR3 is 11 residues. CDR1 and CDR2 (germline): SGDLS, YYNGEE. V was trimmed by 2 bases and J by 3 bases, leaving 2 bases between them. The DNA for the CDR3 is TGTGCCAGCAGCGTCGAAGAGACCCAGTACTTC. The encoded protein is CASSVEETQYF.

The chain has TRBV30 and TRBJ2-7, with a possible D match to TRBD2 (5 bases). Germline CDR1 GTSNPN, CDR2 SVGIG (reference sequence). V lost 4 bases and J 0 bases, leaving 10 bases between the germline ends. There are 13 residues in the CDR3. The CDR3 spells CAWTQGSSYEQYF. The DNA for the CDR3 is TGTGCCTGGACTCAAGGGAGCTCCTACGAGCAGTACTTC.

The rearrangement joins TRBV6-5 to TRBJ1-1; weak D call: TRBD1 (6 bases). The germline V and J ends were trimmed by 0 bases and 4 bases, with 9 bases remaining between them. Looked up from germline, CDR1 is MNHEY and CDR2 is SVGAGI. This CDR3 spans 14 amino acids. CDR3 sequence reads: CASSYSGGGTEAFF. The CDR3 DNA reads as TGTGCCAGCAGTTACTCAGGGGGTGGCACTGAAGCTTTCTTT.

The chain carries TRBV9 and TRBJ1-1; possibly TRBD1 for D (5 bases). CDR3 length equals 14 residues. V was pared by 6 bases and J by 3 bases, with 15 bases between. Germline assignment: CDR1 SGDLS and CDR2 YYNGEE. The CDR3 region is CASNAGATDTEAFF. The CDR3 nucleotides are TGTGCCAGCAACGCTGGGGCAACGGACACTGAAGCTTTCTTT.

The gene calls are TRBV7-9 and TRBJ2-2; 12 nucleotides line up with TRBD2. J lost 3 bases, V lost 6 bases, and 14 bases had no gene match. The CDR3 covers 19 residues. Germline V gives CDR1 SEHNR, CDR2 FQNEAQ (reference sequence). CDR3 amino acids: CASRPKTSGRGSYTGELFF. DNA for the CDR3: TGTGCCAGCAGACCCAAGACTAGCGGGAGAGGGAGTTACACCGGGGAGCTGTTTTTT.

There are a few counts of this clone. The chain is built from TRBV11-2 and TRBJ2-3, with 9 bases fitting TRBD1. Germline CDR1 reads SGHAT; CDR2 reads FQNNGV. V was clipped by 5 bases and J by 3 bases; unmatched bases: 9. This CDR3 contains 16 residues. The DNA for the CDR3 is TGTGCCAGCAGCATAAGATACAGGGGGCTTACAGATACGCAGTATTTT. The encoded protein is CASSIRYRGLTDTQYF.

The V gene is TRBV28, the J gene TRBJ1-1, with D tentatively TRBD1 (5 bases). This CDR3 comprises 16 residues. Germline V gives CDR1 MDHEN, CDR2 SYDVKM. The V gene lost 7 bases and the J gene lost 3 bases, with 21 bases spanning the gap. Written as DNA, the CDR3 is TGTGCCAGCACCATGGGGGGATACCAACGTTACACTGAAGCTTTCTTT. This sequence encodes CASTMGGYQRYTEAFF.